This TCR beta chain was identified during a study of shared clonotypes between healthy human individuals. General study points: Naive subsets usually exceeded memory subsets in estimated richness.

Comment on this clone: Its specificity is not known.

DNA at about 190 ng, some 31,000 T cell genomes, went into sorted-subset replicate PCRs. Original processing methods: Owing to the provision of junction-only sequences devoid of quality scores by immunoSEQ, filtering differed. Method: immunoSEQ multiplex PCR; TCRdb's copy keeps in-frame clones and lacks some. Clonal size and the V and J genes are those of that table, whereas D and trimming came from the DNA. Of under 1,100,000 clones in the sample, 75% to 85% are singletons; the top ten hold roughly 0.62%. The CDR3 has 15 amino acids. Trimming removed 0 bases from V and 3 bases from J; junction bases left unmatched: 2. Germline V gene sequence: CDR1 SGHRS, CDR2 YFSETQ. HIV-negative, healthy adults without recent acute infections or vaccinations were the donors.

The sample was memory CD4+ T cells from PBMCs. Subset given: CD45RA-negative fraction. The sequence was collected from a man between 18 and 29 years old in good health. Some clones in this sample may be carry-over from other donors' samples. V gene TRBV5-1 combines with J gene TRBJ2-2, with 7 positions matching TRBD1. The CDR3 protein is CASSLAQGYTGELFF. CDR3 sequence (DNA): TGCGCCAGCAGCTTGGCACAGGGGTACACCGGGGAGCTGTTTTTT.